The 12 T cell receptor beta chains presented below share a single source sample, sequenced in a study of blood T cell repertoires in COVID-19. Assay: immunoSEQ multiplex PCR; the TCRdb copy retains only in-frame clones and omits some. This sample has under 150,000 clones, with approximately 82% found just once. The sequenced material came from peripheral blood. All receptors come from a man in his forties or fifties with active or convalescent COVID-19.

The V gene is TRBV5-4, the J gene TRBJ1-2; 7 nucleotides align to TRBD1. The CDR3 runs 14 residues. V dropped 4 bases and J dropped 4; count of bases not matched to a gene: 7. Germline lookup yields CDR1 SGHNT and CDR2 YYREEE (reference sequence). CDR3 nucleotides: TGTGCCAGCAGCCCTTCGACAGGGTTCTATGGCTACACCTTC. Protein: CASSPSTGFYGYTF.

This rearrangement joins TRBV11-2 to TRBJ1-6, with 7 positions matching TRBD1. V lost 7 bases to trimming and J lost 9 bases; unmatched junction nucleotides: 12. Germline V gene sequence: CDR1 SGHAT, CDR2 FQNNGV. The CDR3 runs to 15 residues. The CDR3 DNA reads TGTGCCAGCAACACAGGTCGACAGGGTGGTTCACCCCTCCACTTT. Translating it yields CASNTGRQGGSPLHF.

The chain links TRBV12-2 to TRBJ2-3; TRBD1, the D gene given by the table, was not confirmed from the DNA. TRBV12-2 is tagged as a pseudogene. The length of the CDR3 is 18 residues. CDR3 sequence reads: CASRLGGLRDRYTDTQYF. CDR3 DNA sequence: TGTGCAAGTCGCTTAGGGGGCCTACGGGACAGATACACAGATACGCAGTATTTT.

DNA for the CDR3: TGTGCCAGCAGCCAGGGACTAGCGGGCACCGGGGAGCTGTTTTTT. It translates to CASSQGLAGTGELFF. V usage is TRBV7-2 and J usage is TRBJ2-2; the match to TRBD2 covers 12 bases. CDR1 is SGHTA, CDR2 FQGNSA, per germline. V lost 5 bases to trimming and J lost 4 bases; unmatched junction nucleotides: 2. The CDR3 length is 15 residues.

This clone appeared once. The chain recombines TRBV5-5 with TRBJ2-1; 9 bases align to TRBD1. Germline lookup yields CDR1 SGHKS and CDR2 YYEKEE (reference sequence). The CDR3 loop spans 16 amino acids. J gave up 8 bases and V 0 bases, and 9 bases lay outside the gene matches. This CDR3 is CASSLAVGQGFDEQFF. DNA for the CDR3: TGTGCCAGCAGCTTGGCAGTTGGACAGGGGTTTGATGAGCAGTTCTTC.

The chain has TRBV7-9 and TRBJ2-7; 10 nucleotides agree with TRBD1. The CDR3 is made up of 14 amino acids. The germline V gene encodes CDR1 SEHNR and CDR2 FQNEAQ (reference sequence). Losses at the gene ends were 3 bases for V and 6 bases for J; bases not matched to a gene: 5. The CDR3 protein is CASSLGTGAPEQYF. The CDR3 DNA reads as TGTGCCAGCAGCTTGGGGACAGGGGCCCCCGAGCAGTACTTC.

V gene TRBV24-1 combines with J gene TRBJ2-2; 9 bases are a match to TRBD2. This CDR3 spans 18 amino acids. The trim removed 7 bases at V and 4 bases at J, leaving 15 bases unmatched. Germline V lookup: CDR1 KGHDR, CDR2 SFDVKD. The CDR3 DNA sequence: TGTGCCACCAGCAGCGAGCGGGGGGCTCCAGGAATCACCGGGGAGCTGTTTTTT. It translates to CATSSERGAPGITGELFF.

This sequence joins TRBV6-5 and TRBJ1-5, with D tentatively TRBD1 (5 bases). V was clipped by 6 bases and J by 7 bases, with 13 bases between them. This CDR3 has 13 residues. Germline V gives CDR1 MNHEY, CDR2 SVGAGI. CDR3 sequence (DNA): TGTGCCAGCAGGGGGCAGGCGGGACAGCCCCAGCATTTT. It specifies CASRGQAGQPQHF.

This clone was recorded only once. The rearrangement uses TRBV29-1 and TRBJ2-1; tentatively, D is TRBD1 (9 bases). CDR1 and CDR2 from the germline V gene are SQVTM and ANQGSEA. The V and J ends lost 7 bases and 7 bases respectively, with 20 bases between them. CDR3 size: 14 residues. CDR3 loop: CSARGGTGKNEQFF. The CDR3 coding sequence is TGCAGCGCCCGGGGGGGGACAGGGAAAAATGAGCAGTTCTTC.

The rearrangement joins TRBV30 to TRBJ1-3; D is undetermined. CDR1 GTSNPN and CDR2 SVGIG come from the germline V gene (reference sequence). The CDR3 extends over 16 amino acids. Deletions cut 0 bases from V and 5 bases from J, with 17 bases between. The chain's CDR3 is CAWSVEGGLTRNTIYF. CDR3 DNA: TGTGCCTGGAGTGTTGAGGGCGGACTCACCCGAAACACCATATATTTT.

The gene calls are TRBV4-3 and TRBJ1-6; tentatively, D is TRBD1 (5 bases). The germline V gene has CDR1 LGHNA and CDR2 YSLEER. V was clipped by 0 bases and J by 8 bases, with 11 bases between them. The CDR3 runs 15 residues. The CDR3 loop is CASSQDSQGYSPLHF. The DNA for the CDR3 is TGCGCCAGCAGCCAAGACTCCCAGGGATATTCACCCCTCCACTTT.

J is TRBJ2-3 and V is TRBV3-1 (or the pseudogene TRBV3-2); D gene ambiguous. V lost 2 bases and J 2 bases, leaving 8 bases between the germline ends. The CDR3 consists of 14 residues. Germline lookup yields CDR1 LGHDT and CDR2 YNNKEL (reference sequence). The CDR3: CASSQTDPTDTQYF. For the CDR3, the DNA is TGTGCCAGCAGCCAAACAGATCCCACAGATACGCAGTATTTT.